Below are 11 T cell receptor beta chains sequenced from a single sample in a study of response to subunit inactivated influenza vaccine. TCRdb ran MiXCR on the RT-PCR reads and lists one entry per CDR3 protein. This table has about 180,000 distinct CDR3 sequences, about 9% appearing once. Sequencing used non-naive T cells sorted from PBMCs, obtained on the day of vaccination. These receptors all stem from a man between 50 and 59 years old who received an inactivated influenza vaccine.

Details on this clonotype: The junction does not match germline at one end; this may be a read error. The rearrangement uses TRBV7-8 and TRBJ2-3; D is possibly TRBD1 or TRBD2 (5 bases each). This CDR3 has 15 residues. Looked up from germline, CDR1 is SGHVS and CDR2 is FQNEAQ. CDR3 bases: TGTGCCAGCAGAACCGGGACCACGAGGGCAGAGACGCAGTATTTT. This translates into CASRTGTTRAETQYF.

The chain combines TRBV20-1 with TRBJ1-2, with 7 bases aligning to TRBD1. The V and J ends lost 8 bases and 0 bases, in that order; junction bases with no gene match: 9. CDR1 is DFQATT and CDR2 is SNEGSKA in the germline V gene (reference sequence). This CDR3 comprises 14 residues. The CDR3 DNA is TGCAGTCCATACAGGACAGGAACTAACTATGGCTACACCTTC. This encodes CSPYRTGTNYGYTF.

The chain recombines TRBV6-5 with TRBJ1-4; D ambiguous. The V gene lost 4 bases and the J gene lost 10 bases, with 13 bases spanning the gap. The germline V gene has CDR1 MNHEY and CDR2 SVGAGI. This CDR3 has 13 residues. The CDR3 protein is CASSSGDRGKLFF. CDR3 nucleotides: TGTGCCAGCAGTTCAGGAGATCGGGGAAAACTGTTTTTT.

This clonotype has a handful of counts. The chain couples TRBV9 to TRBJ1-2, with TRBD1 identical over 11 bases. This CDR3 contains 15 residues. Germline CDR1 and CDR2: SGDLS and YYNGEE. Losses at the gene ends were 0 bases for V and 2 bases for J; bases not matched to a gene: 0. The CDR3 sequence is CASSVGDRGNYGYTF. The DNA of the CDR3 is TGTGCCAGCAGCGTAGGGGACAGGGGGAACTATGGCTACACCTTC.

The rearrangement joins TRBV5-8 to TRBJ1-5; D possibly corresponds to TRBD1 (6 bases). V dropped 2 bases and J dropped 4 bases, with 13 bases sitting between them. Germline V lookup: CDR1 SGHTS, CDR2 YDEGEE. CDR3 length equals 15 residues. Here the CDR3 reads CASSLGTLRNQPQHF. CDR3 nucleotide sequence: TGTGCCAGCAGCTTAGGGACATTACGAAATCAGCCCCAGCATTTT.

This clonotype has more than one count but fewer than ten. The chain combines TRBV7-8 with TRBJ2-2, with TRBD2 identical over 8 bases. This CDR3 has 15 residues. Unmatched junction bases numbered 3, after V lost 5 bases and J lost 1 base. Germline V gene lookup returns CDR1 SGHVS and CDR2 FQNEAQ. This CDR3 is CASSPGTRNTGELFF. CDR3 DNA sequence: TGTGCCAGCAGCCCGGGGACTAGGAACACCGGGGAGCTGTTTTTT.

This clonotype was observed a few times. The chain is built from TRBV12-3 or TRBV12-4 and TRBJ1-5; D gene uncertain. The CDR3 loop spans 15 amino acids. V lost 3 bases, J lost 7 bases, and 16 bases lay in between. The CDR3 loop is CASSFSQRPEQPQHF. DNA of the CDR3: TGTGCCAGCAGTTTTTCCCAACGACCTGAACAGCCCCAGCATTTT.

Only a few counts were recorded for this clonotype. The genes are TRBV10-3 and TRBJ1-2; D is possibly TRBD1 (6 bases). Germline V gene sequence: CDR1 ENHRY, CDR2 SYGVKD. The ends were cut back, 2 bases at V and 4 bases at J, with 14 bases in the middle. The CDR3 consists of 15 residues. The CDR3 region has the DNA TGTGCCATCAGTGAGACGGACAGCTCCTTCTATGGCTACACCTTC. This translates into CAISETDSSFYGYTF.

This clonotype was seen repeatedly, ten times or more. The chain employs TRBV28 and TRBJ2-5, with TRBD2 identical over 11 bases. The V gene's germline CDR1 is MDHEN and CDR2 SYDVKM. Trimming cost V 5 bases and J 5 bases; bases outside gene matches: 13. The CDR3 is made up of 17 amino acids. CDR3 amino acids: CASSTHFSGGAGETQYF. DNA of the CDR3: TGTGCCAGCAGTACCCACTTTAGCGGGGGGGCCGGGGAGACCCAGTACTTC.

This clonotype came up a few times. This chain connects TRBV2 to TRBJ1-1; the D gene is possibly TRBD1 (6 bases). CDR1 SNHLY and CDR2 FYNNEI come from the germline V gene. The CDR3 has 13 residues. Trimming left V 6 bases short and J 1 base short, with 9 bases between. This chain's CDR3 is CASRLGQNTEAFF. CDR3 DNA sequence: TGTGCCAGCAGGCTGGGACAGAACACTGAAGCTTTCTTT.

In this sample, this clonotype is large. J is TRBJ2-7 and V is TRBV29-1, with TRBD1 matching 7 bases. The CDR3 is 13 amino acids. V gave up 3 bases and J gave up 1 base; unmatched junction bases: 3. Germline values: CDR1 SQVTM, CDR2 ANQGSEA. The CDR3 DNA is TGCAGCGTTGATCAGGGGGAGTCCTACGAGCAGTACTTC. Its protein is CSVDQGESYEQYF.